This T cell receptor beta chain was retrieved from a study of cytomegalovirus exposure and HLA in healthy donors. Vbeta (60) and Jbeta (13) primers were used in the PCR. Using immunoSEQ multiplex PCR, the repertoire was profiled, and TCRdb retains in-frame clones only, with some absent. Here the sample spans roughly 150,000 clones, around three quarters being singletons. CDR3 length: 13 amino acids. From germline, CDR1 is KGHSH and CDR2 LQKENI. V shed 3 bases and J shed 0 bases, with 3 bases lying between them. Of note for this clone: The antigen remains undetermined.

Study findings and constraints: Serostatus for CMV was the only available immune exposure information. Across HLA loci, a later analysis found differing TCR association rates, with DRB1 most and HLA-C fewest. A later analysis showed that HLA-associated TCR beta chains had undergone more clonal expansion than equally common others.

Specimen: PBMCs. V is TRBV18 and J is TRBJ1-3, with unresolved D. This clonotype was sampled from a man aged 35 to 55 in good health and CMV-seropositive. The CDR3 DNA follows: TGTGCCAGCTCACCCAGCTCTGGAAACACCATATATTTT. Amino acids: CASSPSSGNTIYF.